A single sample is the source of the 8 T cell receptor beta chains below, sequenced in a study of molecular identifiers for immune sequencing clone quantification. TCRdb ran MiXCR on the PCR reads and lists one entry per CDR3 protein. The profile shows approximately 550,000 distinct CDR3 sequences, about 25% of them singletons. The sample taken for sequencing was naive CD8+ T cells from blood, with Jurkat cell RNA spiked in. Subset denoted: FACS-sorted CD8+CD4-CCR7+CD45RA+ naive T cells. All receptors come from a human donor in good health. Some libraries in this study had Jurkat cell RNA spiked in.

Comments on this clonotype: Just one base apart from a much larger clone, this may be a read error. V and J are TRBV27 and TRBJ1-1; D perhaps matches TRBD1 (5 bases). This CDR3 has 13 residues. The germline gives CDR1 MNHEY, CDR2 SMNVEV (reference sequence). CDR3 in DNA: TGTGCCGGCAGTACGGGACGGGCAATTGAAGCTTTCTTT. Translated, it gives CAGSTGRAIEAFF.

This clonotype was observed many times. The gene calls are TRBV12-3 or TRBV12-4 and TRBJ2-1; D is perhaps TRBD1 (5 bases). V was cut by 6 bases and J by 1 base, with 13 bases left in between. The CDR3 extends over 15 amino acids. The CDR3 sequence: CASRKDTESYNEQFF. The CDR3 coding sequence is TGTGCCAGCAGGAAGGACACAGAATCCTACAATGAGCAGTTCTTC.

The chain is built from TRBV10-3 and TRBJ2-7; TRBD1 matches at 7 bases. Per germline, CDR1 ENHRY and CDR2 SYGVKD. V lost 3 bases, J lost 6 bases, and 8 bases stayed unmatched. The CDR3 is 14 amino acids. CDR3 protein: CAISDPTGIGEQYF. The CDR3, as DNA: TGTGCCATCAGTGACCCGACAGGGATAGGCGAGCAGTACTTC.

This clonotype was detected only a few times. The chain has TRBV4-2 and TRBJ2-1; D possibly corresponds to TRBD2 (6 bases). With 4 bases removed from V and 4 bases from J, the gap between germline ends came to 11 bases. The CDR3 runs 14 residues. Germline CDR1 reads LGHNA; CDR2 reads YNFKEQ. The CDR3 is CASSPETRYNEQFF. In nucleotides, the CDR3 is TGTGCCAGCAGCCCAGAGACTAGGTACAATGAGCAGTTCTTC.

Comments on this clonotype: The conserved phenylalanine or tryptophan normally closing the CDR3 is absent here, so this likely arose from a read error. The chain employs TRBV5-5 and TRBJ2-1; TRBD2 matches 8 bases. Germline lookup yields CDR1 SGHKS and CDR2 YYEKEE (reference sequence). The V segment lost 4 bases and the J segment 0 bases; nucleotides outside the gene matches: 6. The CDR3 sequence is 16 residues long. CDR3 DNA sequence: TGTGCCAGCAGCCCACCTAGCGGGTACTCCTACAATGAGCAGTTCCTC. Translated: CASSPPSGYSYNEQFL.

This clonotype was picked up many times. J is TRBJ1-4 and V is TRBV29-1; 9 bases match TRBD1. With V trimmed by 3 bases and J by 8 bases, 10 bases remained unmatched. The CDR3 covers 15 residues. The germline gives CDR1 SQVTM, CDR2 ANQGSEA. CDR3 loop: CSVEGLGQGGEKLFF. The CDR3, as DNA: TGCAGCGTTGAGGGGTTGGGACAGGGAGGCGAAAAACTGTTTTTT.

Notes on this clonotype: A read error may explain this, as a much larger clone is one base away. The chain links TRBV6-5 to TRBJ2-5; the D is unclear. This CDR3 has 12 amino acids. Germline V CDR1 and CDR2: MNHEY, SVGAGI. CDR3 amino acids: CASSTTQEPQYF. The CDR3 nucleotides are TGTGCCAGCAGCACCACTCAAGAGCCCCAGTACTTC.

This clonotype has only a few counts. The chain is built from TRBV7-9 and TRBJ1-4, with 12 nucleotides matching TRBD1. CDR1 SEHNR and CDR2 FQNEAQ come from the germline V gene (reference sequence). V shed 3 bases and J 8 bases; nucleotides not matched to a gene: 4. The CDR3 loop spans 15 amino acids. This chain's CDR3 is CASSLWDRGREKLFF. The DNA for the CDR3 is TGTGCCAGCAGCTTGTGGGACAGGGGGCGAGAAAAACTGTTTTTT.